This T cell receptor (beta chain) was retrieved from a study of T cells in Graves' hyperthyroidism and ophthalmopathy. The study left out patients who had uncontrolled infection, other autoimmune disease, pregnancy or lactation. Diagnoses rested on clinical symptoms, serum thyroxine and TRAb, thyroid ultrasound and orbital computed tomography. Approximately 9.3 ml of fresh peripheral blood supplied the PBMCs. This clonotype occurred a few times. Researchers amplified the TCR beta CDR3 regions from RNA transcripts. First-round RT-PCR targeting the TCR CDR3 was performed with the HTBI primer set. TCRdb re-analysed the multiplex PCR reads in MiXCR, keeping a single row per CDR3 protein. The table lists under 350,000 distinct CDR3 sequences, roughly an eighth of them singletons. V lost 4 bases and J 4 bases, leaving 20 bases between the germline ends. Germline V gene sequence: CDR1 MGHDK, CDR2 SYGVNS. The CDR3 contains 16 residues.

The sequence was collected from a woman aged 40 to 55 with Graves' ophthalmopathy. The sample consisted of blood. This sequence joins TRBV25-1 and TRBJ2-7; D is possibly TRBD2 (5 bases). The CDR3 DNA follows: TGTGCCAGCAGTGGGGAGACAACTTACTACTGGTACGAGCAGTACTTC. It yields the protein CASSGETTYYWYEQYF.